This TCR beta chain was captured by sequencing in a study of cytomegalovirus exposure and HLA in healthy donors. As concerns this clone: Its antigen is not known.

The PCR employed 60 Vbeta primers together with 13 Jbeta primers. Sequenced by immunoSEQ multiplex PCR; TCRdb stores in-frame clones only, minus some. Found here are some 110,000 clones, 75% to 85% of them singletons; the top ten hold roughly 6%. The CDR3 contains 17 residues. CDR1 and CDR2 from the germline V gene are SGDLS and YYNGEE. Germline trimming cut 4 bases from V and 8 bases from J; bases unmatched to any gene: 16. The study, taken as a whole, reports: In the analysis, some V segments, TRBV6-2 and TRBV6-3 included, were excluded as indistinguishable. When analyzed later, a missense DCLRE1C variant was found to be linked to TCR beta V- and J-gene trimming.

Sequencing input: PBMCs. The source of this sequence is a man between 18 and 35 years old in good health and CMV-seronegative. The gene calls are TRBV9 and TRBJ2-2; 8 nucleotides agree with TRBD2. The CDR3 protein is CASSPPGLARKGGELFF. Written as DNA, the CDR3 is TGTGCCAGCAGCCCCCCCGGACTAGCCCGCAAAGGGGGGGAGCTGTTTTTT. Together with reference TRBV9 and TRBJ2-2, the CDR3 gives the full variable domain: DSGVTQTPKHLITATGQRVTLRCSPRSGDLSVYWYQQSLDQGLQFLIQYYNGEERAKGNILERFSAQQFPDLHSELNLSSLELGDSALYFCASSPPGLARKGGELFFGEGSRLTVL.